A selection of T cell receptor beta chains follows, all from one sample in a study of T cells after yellow fever vaccination. TCRdb reprocessed the 5' RACE reads via MiXCR and lists one record per CDR3 protein. The profile covers some 300,000 distinct CDR3 sequences, with 8.1% appearing a single time and approximately 15% taken by the ten largest. Source: PBMCs, taken approximately 47 days after the first yellow fever vaccination. Receptors originate from a young man who received the YFV17D yellow fever vaccine. The conserved cysteine and the conserved F or W are not part of the CDR3 here.

J: TRBJ2-5
V: TRBV28
CDR3: ASSDAGGWETQY

J: TRBJ2-6
V: TRBV29-1
CDR3: SVVGGLANVLT

J: TRBJ2-3
V: TRBV10-1
CDR3: ASSAGTPTNTQY

J: TRBJ2-7
V: TRBV20-1
CDR3: SAGLAGGYEQY

J: TRBJ1-4
V: TRBV5-1
CDR3: ASSNGTGKLF

J: TRBJ1-5
V: TRBV4-3
CDR3: ASSQERFGQPQH

J: TRBJ2-1
V: TRBV20-1
CDR3: CAPLGAGYNEQF

J: TRBJ2-3
V: TRBV5-1
CDR3: ASSPGPRGDTQY

J: TRBJ2-5
V: TRBV12-3/TRBV12-4
CDR3: ASSLVQTETQY

J: TRBJ1-5
V: TRBV5-5
CDR3: ASSFDRDPFQPQH

J: TRBJ1-2
V: TRBV5-1
CDR3: ASSLATANYGYT

J: TRBJ2-5
V: TRBV29-1
CDR3: SVVLAGGQETQY

J: TRBJ2-2
V: TRBV5-8
CDR3: ASSKTSGGYTGELF

J: TRBJ1-5
V: TRBV30
CDR3: AWSVLGTNQPQH

J: TRBJ1-5
V: TRBV4-3
CDR3: ASSQDWPGGNQPQH

J: TRBJ1-1
V: TRBV29-1
CDR3: SVGERGTEAF

J: TRBJ2-1
V: TRBV7-3
CDR3: ASSFLFNEQF

J: TRBJ2-1
V: TRBV7-2
CDR3: ASSLASTTFAYNEQF

J: TRBJ2-7
V: TRBV12-3/TRBV12-4
CDR3: ASSYKNEQY

J: TRBJ2-7
V: TRBV7-2
CDR3: ASSLQAGGLHEQY

J: TRBJ2-4
V: TRBV7-2
CDR3: ASSLGALRDIQY

J: TRBJ1-2
V: TRBV5-1
CDR3: ASSSGFERDYGYT

J: TRBJ2-7
V: TRBV12-3/TRBV12-4
CDR3: ASRRDSTYEQY

J: TRBJ1-2
V: TRBV3-1
CDR3: ASSLPGTGGPYGYT

J: TRBJ1-5
V: TRBV7-2
CDR3: ASTHPETGVSPQH

J: TRBJ1-3
V: TRBV2
CDR3: ASIKRSTSGNTIY

J: TRBJ1-5
V: TRBV7-3
CDR3: ASSLTSFGSVHQPQH

J: TRBJ2-1
V: TRBV28
CDR3: ASSISGPSSYNEQF

J: TRBJ2-5
V: TRBV5-1
CDR3: ASSKFGQGETQY

J: TRBJ2-3
V: TRBV27
CDR3: ASIQADTQY

J: TRBJ1-5
V: TRBV3-1
CDR3: ASSQEGFNQPQH

J: TRBJ2-5
V: TRBV18
CDR3: ASSPGPRETQY

J: TRBJ2-1
V: TRBV7-2
CDR3: ASSFPDRGGQF

J: TRBJ2-7
V: TRBV20-1
CDR3: SASTGHHEQY

J: TRBJ2-1
V: TRBV28
CDR3: ASSFSGAEQF

J: TRBJ2-5
V: TRBV3-1
CDR3: ASSRGHSGAGETQY

J: TRBJ1-1
V: TRBV25-1
CDR3: ASSERGLGEAF

J: TRBJ2-2
V: TRBV6-1
CDR3: ASSSRRPGELF

J: TRBJ1-2
V: TRBV5-1
CDR3: ASSSQGGAYGYT

J: TRBJ1-1
V: TRBV5-5
CDR3: ASSVTGTGNTEAF

J: TRBJ2-7
V: TRBV7-9
CDR3: ASSLGSVAYEQY

J: TRBJ2-1
V: TRBV6-2/TRBV6-3
CDR3: ASSYSVREYNEQF

J: TRBJ2-5
V: TRBV4-2
CDR3: ASSQGTSGGRETQY